These T cell receptor beta chains were read from a single sample in a study of T cell responses to AZD1222 COVID-19 vaccine. The protocol was immunoSEQ multiplex PCR, while the TCRdb copy is restricted to in-frame clones and leaves out a portion. Of roughly 120,000 clones in the sample, about 85% were seen once. Specimen: peripheral blood, collected 28 days after the second AZD1222 dose. The receptors were gathered from an adult who received the AZD1222 COVID-19 vaccine. Each CDR3 is given with its conserved first and last residue. Each record gives: CDR3 length, clone size, J gene, V gene, CDR3 protein. Not every row has a clone size; where given, it reads once, few, many or a size class.

len: 15; abundance: NA; j_gene: TRBJ1-4; v_gene: TRBV6-5; CDR3aa: CASSYHRGTNEKLFF
len: 16; abundance: NA; j_gene: TRBJ2-6; v_gene: TRBV11-2; CDR3aa: CASSLTTGSGANVLTF
len: 13; abundance: once; j_gene: TRBJ2-3; v_gene: TRBV7-9; CDR3aa: CASSAVVPDTQYF
len: 15; abundance: NA; j_gene: TRBJ2-7; v_gene: TRBV7-9; CDR3aa: CASSLFDTIFYEQYF
len: 15; abundance: NA; j_gene: TRBJ2-7; v_gene: TRBV3-1/TRBV3-2; CDR3aa: CASSQEATASHEQYF
len: 13; abundance: NA; j_gene: TRBJ2-1; v_gene: TRBV19; CDR3aa: CASSMFTYNEQFF
len: 13; abundance: NA; j_gene: TRBJ2-4; v_gene: TRBV14; CDR3aa: CASSQDVGDIQYF
len: 16; abundance: few; j_gene: TRBJ1-1; v_gene: TRBV10-1; CDR3aa: CASSEYPTGMNTEAFF
len: 16; abundance: once; j_gene: TRBJ1-6; v_gene: TRBV7-2; CDR3aa: CASSQGVRTYNSPLHF
len: 12; abundance: NA; j_gene: TRBJ2-7; v_gene: TRBV12-3/TRBV12-4; CDR3aa: CASSFEVSEQYF
len: 13; abundance: few; j_gene: TRBJ1-1; v_gene: TRBV12-3/TRBV12-4; CDR3aa: CASNQQVNTEAFF
len: 16; abundance: few; j_gene: TRBJ1-5; v_gene: TRBV2; CDR3aa: CASSEFGSKPNQPQHF
len: 14; abundance: NA; j_gene: TRBJ1-6; v_gene: TRBV6-5; CDR3aa: CASVPGQYNSPLHF
len: 12; abundance: NA; j_gene: TRBJ2-7; v_gene: TRBV7-9; CDR3aa: CASSLESYEQYF
len: 16; abundance: NA; j_gene: TRBJ2-4; v_gene: TRBV5-1; CDR3aa: CASSLRPGTGANIQYF
len: 17; abundance: NA; j_gene: TRBJ1-3; v_gene: TRBV3-1/TRBV3-2; CDR3aa: CASSPLLGPNSGNTIYF
len: 12; abundance: NA; j_gene: TRBJ1-1; v_gene: TRBV12-3/TRBV12-4; CDR3aa: CASSRESSEAFF
len: 22; abundance: NA; j_gene: TRBJ2-1; v_gene: TRBV10-2; CDR3aa: CAILPGTSGGDQRPFSYNEQFF
len: 13; abundance: NA; j_gene: TRBJ1-1; v_gene: TRBV2; CDR3aa: CASSVREGTEAFF
len: 18; abundance: NA; j_gene: TRBJ2-1; v_gene: TRBV14; CDR3aa: CASSQPKLRDRGHNEQFF
len: 11; abundance: NA; j_gene: TRBJ2-3; v_gene: TRBV12-3/TRBV12-4; CDR3aa: CASSFADTQYF
len: 14; abundance: NA; j_gene: TRBJ2-1; v_gene: TRBV11-1; CDR3aa: CASSLGATYNEQFF
len: 14; abundance: once; j_gene: TRBJ2-7; v_gene: TRBV30; CDR3aa: CAWRTRDTDYEQYF
len: 14; abundance: NA; j_gene: TRBJ2-7; v_gene: TRBV6-5; CDR3aa: CASRAYGTNYEQYF
len: 11; abundance: once; j_gene: TRBJ2-3; v_gene: TRBV18; CDR3aa: CAHRDTDTQYF
len: 17; abundance: NA; j_gene: TRBJ2-3; v_gene: TRBV13; CDR3aa: CASSLGRLAGKTDTQYF